What follows is one T cell receptor (beta chain) and its context. Repertoires were generated with immunoSEQ multiplex PCR, while TCRdb's copy carries only in-frame clones and drops some. The repertoire consists of about 270,000 clones, with around 93% occurring once and the leading ten covering around 2.8%. V shed 3 bases and J 3 bases; nucleotides not matched to a gene: 9. The CDR3 consists of 16 residues. Per germline, CDR1 LNHDA and CDR2 SQIVND (reference sequence). The data stem from a study of blood T cell repertoires in COVID-19. The sequenced sample consisted of PBMCs or T cells enriched from blood (not recorded which). This chain joins TRBV19 and TRBJ1-2, with 8 bases identical to TRBD1. This TCR was recovered from a man aged 35 to 55 who had been exposed to COVID-19. The CDR3 nucleotides read TGTGCCAGTAGTATGAGTGCGACAGGGGATGACTATGGCTACACCTTC. Its translation: CASSMSATGDDYGYTF. The full variable domain, its missing parts supplied by reference TRBV19 and TRBJ1-2, is DGGITQSPKYLFRKEGQNVTLSCEQNLNHDAMYWYRQDPGQGLRLIYYSQIVNDFQKGDIAEGYSVSREKKESFPLTVTSAQKNPTAFYLCASSMSATGDDYGYTFGSGTRLTVV.